This T cell receptor beta chain stems from a study of blood T cell repertoires in COVID-19. Background on the study: T cells, B-cell-depleted T cells, or PBMCs supplied cDNA or gDNA.

Original processing methods: Counts of nucleated cells, estimated from reference gene primer amplification, were obtained. Sequenced by immunoSEQ multiplex PCR; TCRdb stores in-frame clones only, minus some. The D gene and trimming were derived from the DNA, and the V and J assignments and clone size from that table. The sample includes a few hundred thousand clones, around 85% of them seen just once. This CDR3 region has 17 residues. In germline, CDR1 is MGHRA, CDR2 YSYEKL. V was clipped by 0 bases and J by 4 bases, with 18 bases between them. Sequenced: peripheral blood. The receptor was isolated from a woman aged 18-29 years with acute or convalescent COVID-19. The gene calls are TRBV4-1 and TRBJ1-2, with TRBD1 as a possible D gene (5 bases). CDR3 DNA sequence: TGCGCCAGCAGCCAAGAGTTGGAAAAGGGGATTCGCTATGGCTACACCTTC. Translation: CASSQELEKGIRYGYTF.